One and the same sample provided the 31 T cell receptor beta chains below, sequenced in a study of T cells after posttransplantation cyclophosphamide. Data came from immunoSEQ multiplex PCR; TCRdb stores just in-frame clones and leaves some out. Observed in the sample are fewer than 35,000 clones, none of them singletons. Specimen: PBMCs. Source of these receptors: a woman aged 60-75 years in good health, CMV-negative, and a related stem cell transplant donor.

This clone was seen many times. V gene TRBV6-5 combines with J gene TRBJ1-5; D is unresolved. The CDR3 totals 12 residues. The germline V gene has CDR1 MNHEY and CDR2 SVGAGI. The germline V and J ends were trimmed by 9 bases and 4 bases, with 10 bases remaining between them. The CDR3 sequence is CASRTGNQPQHF. CDR3 nucleotide sequence: TGTGCCAGTAGGACGGGGAATCAGCCCCAGCATTTT.

This clone turned up a few times. The genes are TRBV29-1 and TRBJ1-1, with 7 bases matching TRBD1. With V trimmed by 7 bases and J by 5 bases, 4 bases remained unmatched. The CDR3 is 11 residues long. Germline V gene lookup returns CDR1 SQVTM and CDR2 ANQGSEA. The CDR3: CSGDRATEAFF. CDR3 in DNA: TGCAGCGGTGACAGGGCGACTGAAGCTTTCTTT. Based on the CDR3 plus reference TRBV29-1 and TRBJ1-1, the full variable domain is SAVISQKPSRDICQRGTSLTIQCQVDSQVTMMFWYRQQPGQSLTLIATANQGSEATYESGFVIDKFPISRPNLTFSTLTVSNMSPEDSSIYLCSGDRATEAFFGQGTRLTVV.

This clone is deemed medium-sized. The gene calls are TRBV10-3 and TRBJ2-1; TRBD1 is a possible D gene (5 bases). The germline gives CDR1 ENHRY, CDR2 SYGVKD. The CDR3 has 13 amino acids. With 3 bases removed from V and 8 bases from J, the gap between germline ends came to 11 bases. The CDR3 DNA sequence: TGTGCCATCAGTGACAGGGAATGGGATGAGCAGTTCTTC. Translating gives CAISDREWDEQFF.

This clone appeared many times. The CDR3 reads CASSLQGAGEAFF. DNA of the CDR3: TGTGCCAGCAGTTTACAGGGGGCGGGTGAAGCTTTCTTT. The J gene is TRBJ1-1, the V gene TRBV6-2 or TRBV6-3; 9 nucleotides match TRBD1. The germline CDR1 and CDR2 sequences are MNHEY and SVGEGT. J was trimmed by 7 bases and V by 4 bases; bases with no gene match: 4. The CDR3 has 13 residues.

This clone occurred a few times. V usage is TRBV27 and J usage is TRBJ2-2, with 8 bases matching TRBD2. The germline CDR1 and CDR2 sequences are MNHEY and SMNVEV (reference sequence). The V and J ends lost 5 bases and 4 bases, in that order; junction bases with no gene match: 6. The CDR3 length is 15 residues. The DNA for the CDR3 is TGTGCCAGCAGTAAACTAGCGGACCCCACCGGGGAGCTGTTTTTT. Translating it yields CASSKLADPTGELFF.

This clone has at least ten counts. V gene TRBV6-4 combines with J gene TRBJ2-3, with TRBD1 identical over 8 bases. CDR3 length equals 16 residues. Per germline, CDR1 MRHNA and CDR2 SNTAGT. With 5 bases clipped from V and 1 base from J, the junction kept 8 bases outside the gene matches. The CDR3 DNA sequence: TGTGCCAGCAGTCGTTGGGACAGGCGATGCACAGATACGCAGTATTTT. It encodes CASSRWDRRCTDTQYF.

V gene TRBV6-5 combines with J gene TRBJ1-5; tentative D call: TRBD1 (6 bases). The V gene's germline CDR1 is MNHEY and CDR2 SVGAGI. The CDR3 spans 13 residues. V was pared by 7 bases and J by 3 bases, with 10 bases between. The CDR3 DNA follows: TGTGCCAGCAAAGGACAGACCAATCAGCCCCAGCATTTT. Translating it yields CASKGQTNQPQHF.

Ten or more counts support this clone. V gene TRBV10-3 combines with J gene TRBJ2-1, with a tentative D call TRBD1 (6 bases). Trimming took 5 bases from V and 6 from J, leaving 8 bases between them. CDR1 ENHRY and CDR2 SYGVKD come from the germline V gene. This CDR3 spans 12 amino acids. The CDR3 DNA sequence: TGTGCCATCAGTCAGGGGAGCAATGAGCAGTTCTTC. Protein sequence: CAISQGSNEQFF.

Many counts were recorded for this clone. The V and J genes are TRBV5-6 and TRBJ2-5; 7 bases fit TRBD1. The germline CDR1 and CDR2 sequences are SGHDT and YYEEEE. With 0 bases clipped from V and 2 bases from J, the junction kept 10 bases outside the gene matches. CDR3 length: 17 residues. CDR3 in amino acids: CASSLAYRGDGQETQYF. CDR3 nucleotides: TGTGCCAGCAGCTTGGCCTACAGGGGAGATGGGCAAGAGACCCAGTACTTC.

This clone was recorded at least ten times. The V call is TRBV27, the J call TRBJ1-5; D possibly corresponds to TRBD1 (6 bases). The CDR3 is 14 amino acids. The V gene's germline CDR1 is MNHEY and CDR2 SMNVEV (reference sequence). Trimming removed 6 bases from V and 5 bases from J, with 14 bases in between. CDR3 residues: CASSLRGWDQPQHF. DNA of the CDR3: TGTGCCAGCAGCTTAAGGGGGTGGGATCAGCCCCAGCATTTT.

This clone was recorded many times. The chain combines TRBV5-6 with TRBJ2-3; 9 bases are a match to TRBD1. V lost 3 bases to trimming and J lost 5 bases; unmatched junction nucleotides: 10. The CDR3 extends over 16 amino acids. Germline lookup yields CDR1 SGHDT and CDR2 YYEEEE. In DNA, the CDR3 is TGTGCCAGCAGCTACGGACAGGGGTGGAGACAAGATACGCAGTATTTT. Its translation: CASSYGQGWRQDTQYF.

This clone was recorded at least ten times. The V and J genes are TRBV4-3 and TRBJ2-6; 7 bases map to TRBD2. V was clipped by 1 base and J by 0 bases; unmatched bases: 6. The CDR3 is 18 amino acids. Germline V CDR1 and CDR2: LGHNA, YSLEER. The CDR3 reads CASSQASSGFSGANVLTF. The CDR3 DNA is TGCGCCAGCAGCCAAGCTTCTAGCGGCTTCTCTGGGGCCAACGTCCTGACTTTC.

This clone was counted at least ten times. The rearrangement links TRBV11-2 to TRBJ2-7, with 10 positions matching TRBD2. Germline V gene lookup returns CDR1 SGHAT and CDR2 FQNNGV. CDR3 length: 16 amino acids. The trim removed 2 bases at V and 7 bases at J, leaving 11 bases unmatched. The chain's CDR3 is CASSLRLAGDLEEQYF. The CDR3 DNA sequence: TGTGCCAGCAGCTTACGTCTAGCGGGGGATCTTGAGGAGCAGTACTTC.

V gene TRBV29-1 combines with J gene TRBJ2-7; TRBD1 or TRBD2 may be the D gene (5 bases each). CDR1 and CDR2 (germline): SQVTM, ANQGSEA. The CDR3 totals 13 residues. V was pared by 7 bases and J by 0 bases, with 13 bases between. The CDR3 bases are TGCAGCGACCAGGGAGCTATCTCCTACGAGCAGTACTTC. It translates to CSDQGAISYEQYF.

The rearrangement joins TRBV2 to TRBJ2-1; 8 nucleotides match TRBD1. Germline V CDR1 and CDR2: SNHLY, FYNNEI. The CDR3 is made up of 15 amino acids. Trimming cost V 6 bases and J 8 bases; bases outside gene matches: 12. The CDR3 bases are TGTGCCAGCAGCCCCGGGACAGGCAGTCGGGATGAGCAGTTCTTC. Translating gives CASSPGTGSRDEQFF.

This clone occurred many times. This rearrangement joins TRBV28 to TRBJ1-3, with 7 bases lining up with TRBD1. The CDR3 extends over 13 amino acids. The germline gives CDR1 MDHEN, CDR2 SYDVKM. V trimming: 8 bases; J trimming: 2 bases; junction bases outside the gene matches: 3. CDR3 amino acids: CASRDSAGNTIYF. The CDR3, as DNA: TGTGCCAGCCGGGACAGCGCTGGAAACACCATATATTTT.

This clone was counted ten times or more. The CDR3 DNA reads as TGTGCCAGAAGCTTGCCCCCTAGCAATGAGCAGTTCTTC. Its protein is CARSLPPSNEQFF. V is TRBV5-3 and J is TRBJ2-1; D remains unclear. TRBV5-3 is identified as an open reading frame with a role that is uncertain. The CDR3 is made up of 13 amino acids. The ends were cut back, 1 base at V and 6 bases at J, with 8 bases in the middle.

This clone was observed a handful of times. The chain couples TRBV30 to TRBJ2-3; D not resolved. The V end was cut by 2 bases, the J end by 4 bases, with 10 bases between. The germline gives CDR1 GTSNPN, CDR2 SVGIG (reference sequence). The CDR3 runs 13 residues. In nucleotides, the CDR3 is TGTGCCTGGAGTAGGCCGGGTCCAGATACGCAGTATTTT. Its translation is CAWSRPGPDTQYF.

This CDR3 reads CASSAAVYGYTF. CDR3 DNA: TGTGCCAGCAGTGCGGCGGTCTATGGCTACACCTTC. This chain connects TRBV6-1 to TRBJ1-2, with unresolved D. V was cut by 4 bases and J by 4 bases, with 7 bases left in between. This CDR3 has 12 residues. From germline, CDR1 is MNHNS and CDR2 SASEGT.

The chain links TRBV9 to TRBJ1-5; unclear D gene. The germline gives CDR1 SGDLS, CDR2 YYNGEE. The CDR3 runs 16 residues. The V and J ends lost 2 bases and 0 bases respectively, with 12 bases between them. The CDR3 nucleotides are TGTGCCAGCAGCGTCGATGAGGGTCGTAGCAATCAGCCCCAGCATTTT. This translates into CASSVDEGRSNQPQHF.

This clone was seen at least ten times. This chain links TRBV19 with TRBJ1-5; TRBD1 might be the D (6 bases). This CDR3 has 13 residues. Trimming left V 9 bases short and J 2 bases short, with 11 bases between. Germline-derived CDR1 and CDR2 are LNHDA and SQIVND (reference sequence). The CDR3 loop is CASKPGGNQPQHF. CDR3 coding DNA: TGTGCCAGCAAGCCAGGGGGCAATCAGCCCCAGCATTTT.

This clone came up many times. This chain connects TRBV2 to TRBJ2-7; maybe TRBD2 (5 bases). There are 15 residues in the CDR3. Trimming removed 0 bases at V and 2 bases at J, with 11 bases between. CDR1 is SNHLY and CDR2 is FYNNEI in the germline V gene. The CDR3 sequence is CASSEAPSGTYEQYF. The CDR3 coding sequence is TGTGCCAGCAGTGAAGCGCCCAGCGGAACCTACGAGCAGTACTTC.

This clone was recorded at least ten times. The rearrangement joins TRBV5-8 to TRBJ2-5; 9 nucleotides match TRBD2. Trimming cost V 7 bases and J 12 bases; bases outside gene matches: 19. Germline V lookup: CDR1 SGHTS, CDR2 YDEGEE. The CDR3 contains 15 residues. In nucleotides, the CDR3 is TGTGCCAGCCCTATAAGGACTAGCGACCCTGGCCGCAAGTACTTC. Residues: CASPIRTSDPGRKYF.

There are many counts of this clone. The chain links TRBV29-1 to TRBJ1-1; tentative D call: TRBD1 (5 bases). CDR3 length: 14 residues. Germline CDR1 SQVTM, CDR2 ANQGSEA. Trimming shortened V by 5 bases and J by 0 bases, and 13 bases separated the two germline ends. Here the CDR3 reads CSVSTVFMNTEAFF. In nucleotides, the CDR3 is TGCAGCGTTTCGACAGTTTTCATGAACACTGAAGCTTTCTTT.

This clone was seen at least ten times. For the CDR3, the DNA is TGTGCCAGCAGGGGACAGACAGCTCTGGAGCAGTACTTC. Translation gives CASRGQTALEQYF. The chain uses TRBV28 and TRBJ2-7; 7 bases line up with TRBD1. The CDR3 contains 13 residues. In germline, CDR1 is MDHEN, CDR2 SYDVKM. With V trimmed by 6 bases and J by 7 bases, 9 bases remained unmatched.

This clone came up many times. The chain uses TRBV6-2 or TRBV6-3 and TRBJ2-7; 8 nucleotides align to TRBD2. Germline-derived CDR1 and CDR2 are MNHEY and SVGEGT. This CDR3 has 15 amino acids. V gave up 6 bases and J gave up 5 bases; unmatched junction bases: 12. Here the CDR3 reads CASRRLANSGHEQYF. CDR3 coding DNA: TGTGCCAGCAGGAGACTAGCGAACTCGGGACACGAGCAGTACTTC.

In its sample, this clone was seen many times. The chain combines TRBV12-3 or TRBV12-4 with TRBJ1-3; 7 bases agree with TRBD1. J lost 4 bases, V lost 3 bases, and 15 bases had no gene match. This CDR3 has 18 amino acids. The chain's CDR3 is CASSLGHAQGVVGNTIYF. In DNA form, the CDR3 reads TGTGCCAGCAGTTTGGGGCATGCCCAGGGGGTAGTAGGAAACACCATATATTTT.

This clone was detected ten times or more. This CDR3 reads CASSTGTDSYEQYF. In DNA form, the CDR3 reads TGTGCCAGCTCAACCGGGACAGACTCCTACGAGCAGTACTTC. The V and J genes are TRBV18 and TRBJ2-7; 7 nucleotides line up with TRBD1. The CDR3 totals 14 residues. The ends lost 5 bases at V and 0 bases at J; junction bases unmatched: 4. In germline, CDR1 is KGHSH, CDR2 LQKENI.

This clone was found many times. The chain employs TRBV7-3 and TRBJ2-7; 8 nucleotides agree with TRBD1. J gave up 5 bases and V 6 bases, and 6 bases lay outside the gene matches. This CDR3 is 13 amino acids long. CDR1 is SGHTA and CDR2 is FQGTGA in the germline V gene. The CDR3 loop is CASSYDRGDEQYF. The CDR3 nucleotides are TGTGCCAGCAGTTATGACAGGGGAGACGAGCAGTACTTC.

This chain joins TRBV4-2 and TRBJ2-7; D is unclear. CDR1 and CDR2 from the germline V gene are LGHNA and YNFKEQ. This CDR3 region has 15 residues. V lost 0 bases, J lost 2 bases, and 11 bases lay in between. In nucleotides, the CDR3 is TGTGCCAGCAGCCAAGACATAAACTCCGCCTACGAGCAGTACTTC. Encoded protein: CASSQDINSAYEQYF.

This chain links TRBV28 with TRBJ2-5, with 7 bases identical to TRBD1. The V and J ends lost 7 bases and 5 bases, in that order; junction bases with no gene match: 4. CDR1 and CDR2 (germline): MDHEN, SYDVKM. The CDR3 contains 12 residues. CDR3 nucleotides: TGTGCCAGCAATAGGGGGCTTGAGACCCAGTACTTC. Translating gives CASNRGLETQYF.